Detailed here is one T cell receptor beta chain. The target of this receptor is not known. No much larger clone exists at a distance of one base, and base qualities are not known. This sample was included in a study of radiation and T cells in renal cell carcinoma (dated by TCRdb to about 2020). Background on the whole study: TCR beta sequencing covered over 50 samples in total, comprising approximately 25 tumors and roughly 27 peripheral blood samples. The last blood draw happened 4 weeks after radiation, timed to coincide with nephrectomy. A total of 4 million to 5 million unique CDR3 nucleotide sequences, encoding 2.5 million to 3 million unique CDR3 amino acid sequences, were found across all 50 or so samples.

Overall study outcomes, separate from this receptor: Top tumor clonotypes rose in blood from baseline to 2 weeks post-radiation, then contracted by 4 weeks, suggesting transient expansion of tumor-resident clones. Because pretreatment tumor biopsies were not available, the study could not determine whether clonotypes were already present within the tumor at baseline. Because the trial had a single-armed design, the trial could not examine how radiation dose or scheduling affected the TCR repertoire. Blood repertoire dynamics were not followed beyond 4 weeks after treatment.

TCR beta libraries were generated from genomic DNA with the immunoSEQ kit, following the manufacturer's recommendations. To prepare libraries, a first multiplex PCR with proprietary primers was run, followed by a second PCR that added unique barcodes, and a bead cleanup was done after each round. A kit-provided positive control reaction and a negative control reaction were included in every sample batch. The final libraries were assessed on an Agilent 4200 TapeStation D1000 ScreenTape, pooled by volume, and quantified by qPCR. Sequencing ran on an Illumina NextSeq500 with a MidOutput 150-cycle cartridge, using 156 Read1 and 15 Index1 cycles with kit custom primers. The pooled library was loaded at 0.95 to 1 pM with roughly 20% PhiX control spiked in. The paper's processing steps were these. The vendor-processed data were analyzed in R, and a clonotype was defined as all T cells that share the same CDR3 nucleotide sequence. For clone abundance analyses, frequencies were normalized to the 10,000 most abundant clones in each sample. Public T cell clones, averaging fewer than five per sample, were removed before analysis. A difference in abundance of at least 32-fold between compartments was used to define tumor-enriched and baseline blood-enriched clonotypes. A beta-binomial differential abundance model was used to identify clonotypes that were expanded or contracted between blood time points. Tumor-blood repertoire similarity was measured with the Baroni-Urbani and Buser coefficient, and group comparisons used two-tailed Wilcoxon tests in R. The source is immuneACCESS, and TCRdb retained only in-frame sequences with V and J called. Part of the clones is not carried over; for the studies checked, unresolved V genes explain less than half of this, and the remainder is unexplained. V and J calls and clone size come straight from that table; D and trimming were deduced from the DNA. The sample has approximately 70,000 clones on record, roughly 80% of them singletons. The ten top clones hold more than 6.5% of the sample.

The CDR1 and CDR2 encoded by the germline V gene (reference sequence) are DFQATT and SNEGSKA. Between the V and J ends, shortened by 5 bases and 4 bases respectively, the junction contains 9 bases. The cysteine opens and the phenylalanine closes a CDR3 of 11 amino acids. Here the CDR3 DNA is all that survives: 33 bases in frame from base 1. The time point label here, explained by the study, means: blood 4 weeks post-SBRT, at nephrectomy. Per the publication, the treatment or condition label means: 15 Gy SBRT to primary tumor, nephrectomy 4 weeks later. The samples were obtained from a clinical trial, where primary renal cell carcinomas were treated with 15 Gy stereotactic body radiation therapy and then removed by nephrectomy 4 weeks afterward. Serial peripheral blood from radiation-treated patients was sampled at baseline, 2 weeks and 4 weeks after SBRT to track tumor-enriched clonotypes. Renal cell carcinoma with clear cell pathology was present in all patients. Genomic DNA for TCR sequencing was prepared using the QIAamp DNA Blood Mini Kit (Qiagen). The analyses included just those samples that passed every quality control check.

The starting material was blood, obtained from a patient whose treatment included radiotherapy and nephrectomy. This receptor chain uses TRBV20-1 and TRBJ2-7, with a tentative D gene TRBD2 over 6 matching bases. This clonotype was obtained from a man between 60 and 75 years old with renal cell carcinoma. The CDR3 has the sequence CSARGKYEQYF. The nucleotide sequence is given as TGCAGTGCTCGGGGGAAGTACGAGCAGTACTTC.